The 3 T cell receptor beta chains below were found in one sample sequenced in a study of blood T cell repertoires in COVID-19 (TCRdb year 2020). Libraries were constructed by the immunoSEQ multiplex PCR assay. Held by TCRdb, this immuneACCESS table contains in-frame sequences only and omits some clones. Under half of the omission traces to an unresolved V gene where checked; the cause of the rest is unknown. The sample table contains about 170,000 clones; only one count was recorded for about 83% of them. Roughly a fifth of the sample is taken by the ten largest. The sample consisted of peripheral blood. These receptor sequences come from a woman between 65 and 79 years old who had recovered from COVID-19.

J is TRBJ2-1 and V is TRBV11-2; 9 bases align to TRBD1. Germline V gives CDR1 SGHAT, CDR2 FQNNGV. The CDR3 runs 17 residues. Losses at the gene ends were 5 bases for V and 7 bases for J; bases not matched to a gene: 15. Written as DNA, the CDR3 is TGTGCCAGCAGCCCGGGGGCGGGGGACAGGGTTGGGAATGAGCAGTTCTTC. Translation gives CASSPGAGDRVGNEQFF.

The rearrangement links TRBV25-1 to TRBJ2-5, with unresolved D. The CDR3 runs 12 residues. V was clipped by 9 bases and J by 5 bases, with 13 bases between them. CDR1 is MGHDK, CDR2 SYGVNS, per germline. DNA for the CDR3: TGTGCCAGTGCGGCACGGTGGGAGACCCAGTACTTC. Amino acids: CASAARWETQYF.

The gene calls are TRBV5-1 and TRBJ1-1; 7 bases align to TRBD1. After removal of 4 bases from V and 1 base from J, the junction contained 4 bases not matched to a gene. The CDR3 consists of 14 residues. Germline values: CDR1 SGHRS, CDR2 YFSETQ. CDR3 in amino acids: CASSARQGNTEAFF. CDR3 DNA: TGCGCCAGCAGCGCCCGACAGGGGAACACTGAAGCTTTCTTT.